This TCR beta chain was identified in a study of tissue T cells after allogeneic stem cell transplantation. Study observations and caveats: The study did not identify alloreactive or antigen-specific tissue TCRs, and some clones might be persisting host cells. In patients and mice, blood and spleen missed much of tissue repertoire. This small cohort was clinically heterogeneous, and sampling depth was a limitation.

TCRbeta CDR3 was sequenced at survey depth with template counts. Profiling relied on immunoSEQ multiplex PCR, and the TCRdb table lists in-frame clones only, not all of them. This table has about 26,000 clones, 91% appearing once. The CDR3 loop spans 15 amino acids. CDR1 is SGHAT and CDR2 is FQNNGV in the germline V gene. The V gene lost 3 bases and the J gene lost 1 base, with 12 bases spanning the gap. In the case of this clone: Its antigen is unknown.

Specimen: blood, collected before transplantation. This clonotype was sampled from a male donor older than 55 who later had graft-versus-host disease after an allogeneic stem cell transplant. The gene calls are TRBV11-2 and TRBJ2-5; D gene uncertain. This CDR3 reads CASSFAPLGQETQYF. CDR3 DNA: TGTGCCAGCAGCTTCGCTCCCTTGGGCCAAGAGACCCAGTACTTC.